Following are 21 T cell receptor beta chains from one sample sequenced in a study of cytomegalovirus exposure and HLA in healthy donors. The PCR employed 60 Vbeta primers together with 13 Jbeta primers. Sequencing used immunoSEQ multiplex PCR; TCRdb keeps in-frame clones, though not all of them. The sample records roughly 200,000 clones, 60% to 80% being singletons. Sequenced: PBMCs. The receptors originated from a woman aged 30 to 39 in good health and CMV-seropositive.

The chain links TRBV30 to TRBJ1-6, with D tentatively TRBD1 (6 bases). Germline assignment: CDR1 GTSNPN and CDR2 SVGIG (reference sequence). The V end lost 2 bases, the J end lost 7 bases, and 15 bases lay between the germline ends. The CDR3 totals 15 residues. The CDR3 protein is CAWSPSTGPNSPLHF. The CDR3 DNA sequence: TGTGCCTGGAGTCCTTCGACAGGCCCAAATTCACCCCTCCACTTT.

The V and J genes are TRBV28 and TRBJ2-2, with 9 bases that match TRBD1. V was pared by 6 bases and J by 4 bases, with 9 bases of the junction left unmatched. Per germline, CDR1 MDHEN and CDR2 SYDVKM. The CDR3 sequence is 16 residues long. The CDR3 coding sequence is TGTGCCAGCAGGCGGAACAGGGGGCAGGCCACCGGGGAGCTGTTTTTT. This codes for CASRRNRGQATGELFF.

The CDR3 is CASSPPAGADTQYF. The CDR3 DNA follows: TGTGCCAGCTCACCCCCTGCGGGCGCAGATACGCAGTATTTT. The chain couples TRBV18 to TRBJ2-3; D possibly corresponds to TRBD2 (5 bases). This CDR3 comprises 14 residues. In germline, CDR1 is KGHSH, CDR2 LQKENI. V lost 3 bases and J lost 4, with 11 bases in between.

The chain joins TRBV11-1 to TRBJ2-1; TRBD2 might be the D (6 bases). Trimming cost V 4 bases and J 6 bases, with 10 bases left between them. Germline-derived CDR1 and CDR2 are SGHAT and FQDESV (reference sequence). This CDR3 is built from 13 residues. The CDR3 DNA sequence: TGTGCCAGCAGCTCCTCGACTAGCAATGAGCAGTTCTTC. Protein: CASSSSTSNEQFF. The whole variable domain, filled in from reference TRBV11-1 and TRBJ2-1, reads EAEVAQSPRYKITEKSQAVAFWCDPISGHATLYWYRQILGQGPELLVQFQDESVVDDSQLPKDRFSAERLKGVDSTLKIQPAELGDSAMYLCASSSSTSNEQFFGPGTRLTVL.

V gene TRBV7-9 combines with J gene TRBJ1-2; weak D call: TRBD1 (5 bases). Germline-derived CDR1 and CDR2 are SEHNR and FQNEAQ (reference sequence). The CDR3 spans 15 residues. Trimming took 5 bases from V and 4 from J, leaving 17 bases between them. CDR3 nucleotide sequence: TGTGCCAGCAGCCGAAAAGCTGACAGCTTCTATGGCTACACCTTC. Amino acids: CASSRKADSFYGYTF.

This clone turned up a few times. V usage is TRBV6-5 and J usage is TRBJ2-7, with 8 bases lining up with TRBD1. This CDR3 comprises 14 residues. J was trimmed by 7 bases and V by 4 bases; bases with no gene match: 9. Germline CDR1 is MNHEY and CDR2 is SVGAGI. This CDR3 is CASSLSQGALEQYF. The CDR3 DNA is TGTGCCAGCAGTTTATCGCAGGGGGCTCTAGAGCAGTACTTC.

The chain couples TRBV5-6 to TRBJ1-5; the D is unclear. CDR1 and CDR2 from the germline V gene are SGHDT and YYEEEE. Between the trimmed V and J ends, which lost 1 base and 3 bases, there was a span of 11 bases. CDR3 size: 15 residues. The CDR3 loop reads CASSLTGNDNQPQHF. CDR3 DNA sequence: TGTGCCAGCAGCTTGACGGGAAACGACAATCAGCCCCAGCATTTT.

A remark on this clone: Its ends do not fully match the called genes, so a read error is possible. The chain joins TRBV6-6 to TRBJ2-3, with D possibly being TRBD1 (5 bases). This CDR3 region has 15 residues. Germline CDR1 is MNHNY and CDR2 is SVGAGI (reference sequence). CDR3 protein: CASSSGTRGTGTQYF. CDR3 nucleotides: TGTGCCAGCAGTTCGGGCACCCGAGGTACAGGTACGCAGTATTTT.

The rearrangement uses TRBV6-6 and TRBJ1-3, with TRBD1 identical over 8 bases. Germline CDR1 reads MNHNY; CDR2 reads SVGAGI (reference sequence). V lost 1 base to trimming and J lost 0 bases; unmatched junction nucleotides: 2. The CDR3 has 16 residues. CDR3 DNA: TGTGCCAGCAGTTACTTCGGGACAGGCTCTGGAAACACCATATATTTT. Its translation is CASSYFGTGSGNTIYF.

The gene calls are TRBV6-1 and TRBJ2-7, with TRBD2 matching over 9 bases. The CDR3 contains 14 residues. Germline CDR1 MNHNS, CDR2 SASEGT. Trimming took 4 bases from V and 6 from J; bases not matched to a gene: 7. The CDR3 region is CASSAIAGVPEQYF. Written as DNA, the CDR3 is TGTGCCAGCAGTGCCATAGCGGGAGTCCCCGAGCAGTACTTC.

This sequence joins TRBV10-3 and TRBJ2-1; tentative D call: TRBD2 (5 bases). Germline V gives CDR1 ENHRY, CDR2 SYGVKD. Trimming removed 3 bases from V and 5 bases from J, with 14 bases in between. This CDR3 has 15 residues. The CDR3 protein is CAISDGLAADNEQFF. CDR3 bases: TGTGCCATCAGTGATGGGCTAGCAGCGGACAATGAGCAGTTCTTC.

V is TRBV11-2 and J is TRBJ2-4; 8 bases match TRBD2. The CDR3 length is 13 residues. V lost 5 bases, J lost 9 bases, and 6 bases stayed unmatched. Germline CDR1 and CDR2: SGHAT and FQNNGV. The CDR3 reads CASSLRGDGIQYF. Written as DNA, the CDR3 is TGTGCCAGCAGCCTGCGGGGGGACGGCATTCAGTACTTC. Drawing the rest from reference TRBV11-2 and TRBJ2-4, the complete variable domain is EAGVAQSPRYKIIEKRQSVAFWCNPISGHATLYWYQQILGQGPKLLIQFQNNGVVDDSQLPKDRFSAERLKGVDSTLKIQPAKLEDSAVYLCASSLRGDGIQYFGAGTRLSVL.

The chain links TRBV7-9 to TRBJ1-1; the D gene is possibly TRBD1 (5 bases). The length of the CDR3 is 16 residues. Trimming shortened V by 5 bases and J by 0 bases, and 16 bases separated the two germline ends. Germline V gene lookup returns CDR1 SEHNR and CDR2 FQNEAQ (reference sequence). As DNA, the CDR3 is TGTGCCAGCAGCCTCAGGGAGGGGCAGATGAACACTGAAGCTTTCTTT. Its protein is CASSLREGQMNTEAFF.

Details on this clone: Other DNA sequences in the sample encode the same CDR3. The chain links TRBV5-1 to TRBJ2-3; a weak D match, TRBD2 (5 bases). Germline CDR1 SGHRS, CDR2 YFSETQ. V dropped 2 bases and J dropped 0 bases, with 7 bases sitting between them. CDR3 size: 14 residues. CDR3 amino acids: CASSFGGSTDTQYF. The DNA for the CDR3 is TGCGCCAGCAGCTTTGGCGGGAGCACAGATACGCAGTATTTT. The full variable domain, with the rest looked up from reference TRBV5-1 and TRBJ2-3, is KAGVTQTPRYLIKTRGQQVTLSCSPISGHRSVSWYQQTPGQGLQFLFEYFSETQRNKGNFPGRFSGRQFSNSRSEMNVSTLELGDSALYLCASSFGGSTDTQYFGPGTRLTVL.

This clone was seen only a few times. The CDR3 loop reads CASSLWGGPGTGELFF. The DNA for the CDR3 is TGTGCCAGCAGCTTATGGGGGGGACCAGGCACCGGGGAGCTGTTTTTT. This rearrangement joins TRBV7-3 to TRBJ2-2, with 7 bases fitting TRBD2. Per the germline V gene, CDR1 is SGHTA and CDR2 is FQGTGA. This CDR3 contains 16 residues. V shed 2 bases and J 4 bases; nucleotides not matched to a gene: 7.

The chain has TRBV5-4 and TRBJ2-5; maybe TRBD2 (6 bases). Germline values: CDR1 SGHNT, CDR2 YYREEE (reference sequence). The germline V and J ends were trimmed by 5 bases and 4 bases, with 12 bases remaining between them. The CDR3 is 13 residues long. The CDR3 DNA is TGTGCCAGCAGGCCGGGACTCCTAGAGACCCAGTACTTC. This translates into CASRPGLLETQYF.

This chain uses TRBV7-2 with TRBJ2-5; the D gene is possibly TRBD2 (5 bases). The ends were cut back, 5 bases at V and 7 bases at J, with 17 bases in the middle. The CDR3 is 14 residues long. Germline CDR1 and CDR2: SGHTA and FQGNSA. As DNA, the CDR3 is TGTGCCAGCAGCACTGCTCGGGGTTCAAGGACCCAGTACTTC. Protein: CASSTARGSRTQYF.

This clone has just a few counts. J is TRBJ2-7 and V is TRBV4-2, with D maybe TRBD2 (6 bases). CDR3 length: 15 amino acids. The germline V gene has CDR1 LGHNA and CDR2 YNFKEQ. With 1 base removed from V and 2 bases from J, the gap between germline ends came to 12 bases. The CDR3: CASSQVPGATYEQYF. The CDR3 DNA follows: TGTGCCAGCAGCCAAGTACCGGGAGCGACCTACGAGCAGTACTTC.

The V gene is TRBV15, the J gene TRBJ1-2; D uncertain. The CDR3 runs 13 residues. The germline gives CDR1 LNHNV, CDR2 YYDKDF (reference sequence). Trimming cost V 1 base and J 8 bases, with 11 bases left between them. CDR3 residues: CATSRAGGEGYTF. For the CDR3, the DNA is TGTGCCACCAGCAGAGCTGGCGGTGAGGGCTACACCTTC.

The chain uses TRBV15 and TRBJ1-2; D is possibly TRBD1 (5 bases). The CDR3 length is 14 residues. Trimming took off 5 bases at V and 2 bases at J, with 12 bases between the two ends. Germline V gene sequence: CDR1 LNHNV, CDR2 YYDKDF (reference sequence). The CDR3 sequence: CATSPSQGNYGYTF. CDR3 bases: TGTGCCACCAGCCCGAGTCAGGGAAACTATGGCTACACCTTC.

The chain has TRBV18 and TRBJ2-6; 8 nucleotides agree with TRBD1. This CDR3 has 17 residues. The J segment lost 3 bases and the V segment lost 3 bases, leaving 7 bases of the junction unmatched. The germline CDR1 and CDR2 sequences are KGHSH and LQKENI. CDR3 in DNA: TGTGCCAGCTCACCGATAGGGACAGGTGATGGGGCCAACGTCCTGACTTTC. Protein sequence: CASSPIGTGDGANVLTF.